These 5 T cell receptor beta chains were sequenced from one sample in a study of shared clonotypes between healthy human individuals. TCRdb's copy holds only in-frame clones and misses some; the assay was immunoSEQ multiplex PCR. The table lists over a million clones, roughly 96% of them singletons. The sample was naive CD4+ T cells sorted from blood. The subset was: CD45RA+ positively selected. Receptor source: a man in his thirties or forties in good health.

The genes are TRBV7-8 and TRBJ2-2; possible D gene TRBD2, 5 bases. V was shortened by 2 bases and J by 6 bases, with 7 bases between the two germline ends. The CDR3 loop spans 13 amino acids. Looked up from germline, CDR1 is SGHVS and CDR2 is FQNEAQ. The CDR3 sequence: CASSLRGPGELFF. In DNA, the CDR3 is TGTGCCAGCAGCTTACGAGGGCCCGGGGAGCTGTTTTTT.

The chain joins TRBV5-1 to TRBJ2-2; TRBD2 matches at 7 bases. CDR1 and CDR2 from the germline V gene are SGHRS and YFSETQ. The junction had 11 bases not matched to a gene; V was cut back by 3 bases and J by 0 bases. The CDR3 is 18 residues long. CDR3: CASSSMASGYANTGELFF. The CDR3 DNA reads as TGCGCCAGCAGCTCGATGGCTAGCGGATACGCGAACACCGGGGAGCTGTTTTTT.

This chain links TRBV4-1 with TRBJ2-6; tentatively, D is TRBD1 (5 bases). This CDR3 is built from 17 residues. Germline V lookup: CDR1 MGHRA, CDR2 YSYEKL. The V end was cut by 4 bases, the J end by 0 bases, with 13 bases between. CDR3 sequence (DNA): TGCGCCAGCAGCCTAGATAACAGGATCTCTGGGGCCAACGTCCTGACTTTC. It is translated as CASSLDNRISGANVLTF.

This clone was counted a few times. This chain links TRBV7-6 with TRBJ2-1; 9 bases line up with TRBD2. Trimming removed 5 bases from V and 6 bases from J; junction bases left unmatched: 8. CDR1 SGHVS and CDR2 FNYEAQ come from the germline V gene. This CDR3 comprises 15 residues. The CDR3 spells CASSPEGLAANEQFF. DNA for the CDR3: TGTGCCAGCAGCCCCGAGGGACTAGCAGCCAATGAGCAGTTCTTC.

The CDR3 DNA is TGTGCCAGCAGCACCGGACAGAGCACCTACGAGCAGTACTTC. As protein: CASSTGQSTYEQYF. This rearrangement joins TRBV7-8 to TRBJ2-7, with D possibly matching TRBD1 (6 bases). V gave up 5 bases and J gave up 2 bases, with 13 bases separating them. The germline V gene has CDR1 SGHVS and CDR2 FQNEAQ. The CDR3 is 14 residues long.